Detailed here is one T cell receptor (beta chain). A few counts support this clonotype. What this receptor recognizes is not known. Base qualities are missing; no much larger clone stands one base away. The junction shows trimming of 0 bases on V and 8 bases on J, plus 5 bases between the germline ends. As encoded in the germline V gene, CDR1 is MNHEY while CDR2 is SVGAGI. The CDR3 contains 13 residues, cysteine and phenylalanine counted. Here the CDR3 DNA is all that survives: 39 bases in frame from base 1. This specimen belongs to a study of blood T cells in healthy people across ages (dated by TCRdb to the mid-2010s). With regard to the full study: In model experiments, template switching captured about one uniquely barcoded TCR beta cDNA molecule for every two T cells. To avoid experimental bias, donors of different ages were randomly spread across the sequencing lanes. The study measured age-related changes in TCR beta repertoire diversity using deep sequencing normalized with unique cDNA molecular identifiers. The donors were split into four age groups: young (average 16 years), middle-aged (39), aged (about 56) and long-lived (about 82). For two donors (one aged 18 to 29 and one aged 80 or older), the study analyzed two additional independent replicas of 1 million unique cDNA reads from the same blood draw.

The donors were 40 or so Caucasian individuals from Russia, aged roughly 6 to 100 years, who were systemically healthy. Around 10 milliliters of peripheral blood were collected from each donor into EDTA-treated Vacutainer tubes. Ficoll-Paque density-gradient centrifugation was used to isolate PBMCs, with at least 6.5 million per sample. Total RNA was extracted from PBMCs with Trizol reagent, with at least 6 micrograms obtained per sample. For every donor, flow cytometry on a PBMC aliquot measured the percentage of naive CD45RAhigh/CD27high T cells. What the research found in general, with its limitations: Because profiling used bulk unsorted PBMCs, naive and antigen-experienced compartments could not be compared conclusively. Because the CMV infection status of the donors was unknown, age-related changes in expanded clonotypes may potentially have been confounded. A strong correlation was found between observed TCR beta diversity and the percentage of naive T cells measured by flow cytometry. Compared with the aged group, more naive CD4+ T cells, fewer expanded clones and increased TCR diversity were shown by the long-lived group, suggesting age selection. Observed TCR beta diversity per million T cells fell roughly linearly with age, and a significant reduction was already apparent by age roughly 40. Estimates of total diversity from one million sequenced T cells were regarded as lower bounds and underestimates.

The library relied on 5' RACE. TCRdb lists the instrument as Illumina HiSeq 2500. A second PCR of roughly 7 to 11 cycles was performed with a sample-barcoded 5' primer and a J-beta primer mix. A template-switch 5' adaptor carrying 12 random nucleotides introduced a unique molecular identifier onto each TCR beta cDNA molecule. Each sample yielded at least 2.5 million CDR3-containing paired-end reads. First-strand cDNA was synthesized from all RNA with the Mint cDNA synthesis kit, primed by a TRBC-specific oligonucleotide. All cDNA was treated with uracil-DNA glycosylase and then went through a first 18-cycle PCR with the universal primers M1SS and BC2_uni_R. The authors' pipeline ran thus. Normalization of each sample was performed by random selection of 1 million high-quality reads, each carrying a distinct molecular identifier. Instead of being binned into consensus sequences, reads with shared molecular identifiers were discarded. MiTCR, run with a Q25 quality threshold and the strictest error-elimination algorithm, handled CDR3 identification, clonotype clustering and error correction. A nonparametric unseen species model with Euler transformation was used to estimate a lower bound on total TCR beta diversity. TCRdb reprocessing: public reads trimmed at Q25 with fastp, clones called with MiXCR, in-frame beta chains kept. Rows matching on CDR3 protein sequence are summarized as one entry with the most common DNA and genes. The V and J calls come from TCRdb's annotation, not from the publication. Across this sample there are fewer than 900,000 distinct CDR3 sequences, with about half seen only once. Under 35% of the sample is taken by the ten largest.

The chain is assembled from TRBV6-5 and TRBJ1-6, and TRBD1 may be the D gene, going by 5 matching bases. The sequenced sample was blood. The clonotype originates from a woman in her sixties or seventies in good health. CDR3 reads: CASSYSGDSPLHF. The sequenced DNA is TGTGCCAGCAGTTACTCGGGGGATTCACCCCTCCACTTT.